A single sample gave rise to the 5 T cell receptor beta chains below, sequenced in a study of blood T cell repertoires in COVID-19. Assay: immunoSEQ multiplex PCR; the TCRdb copy retains only in-frame clones and omits some. This table has tens of thousands of clones, about 92% appearing once. Sequencing was performed on peripheral blood. Receptor source: a man between 18 and 29 years old with COVID-19, enrolled during active disease.

V gene TRBV29-1 combines with J gene TRBJ2-7; 8 bases match TRBD1. The CDR3 consists of 11 residues. Trimming took 6 bases from V and 5 from J; bases not matched to a gene: 3. The germline gives CDR1 SQVTM, CDR2 ANQGSEA. The CDR3: CSVKTGDEQYF. CDR3 coding DNA: TGCAGCGTAAAGACAGGGGACGAGCAGTACTTC.

The genes are TRBV25-1 and TRBJ2-7, with TRBD1 as a possible D gene (6 bases). This CDR3 region has 13 residues. CDR1 MGHDK and CDR2 SYGVNS come from the germline V gene. The V and J ends lost 4 bases and 4 bases respectively, with 11 bases between them. Written as DNA, the CDR3 is TGTGCCAGCAGTGCGACAGGCGCTTACGAGCAGTACTTC. As protein: CASSATGAYEQYF.

The DNA for the CDR3 is TGCAGCCACGGGGGGGGTAGTGGAAACACCATATATTTT. This translates into CSHGGGSGNTIYF. This chain connects TRBV29-1 to TRBJ1-3; perhaps TRBD1 as D (5 bases). Trimming shortened V by 8 bases and J by 3 bases, and 14 bases separated the two germline ends. Germline CDR1 SQVTM, CDR2 ANQGSEA. The CDR3 consists of 13 residues. Full variable domain (outside the CDR3, taken from reference TRBV29-1 and TRBJ1-3): SAVISQKPSRDICQRGTSLTIQCQVDSQVTMMFWYRQQPGQSLTLIATANQGSEATYESGFVIDKFPISRPNLTFSTLTVSNMSPEDSSIYLCSHGGGSGNTIYFGEGSWLTVV.

The chain uses TRBV28 and TRBJ2-1; TRBD1 agrees at 8 bases. Germline V lookup: CDR1 MDHEN, CDR2 SYDVKM. This CDR3 is 16 amino acids long. The V gene end was trimmed by 4 bases and the J gene end by 4 bases; junction bases not matched to a gene: 9. CDR3 sequence: CASSSNWDRSYNEQFF. In nucleotides, the CDR3 is TGTGCCAGCAGTTCAAACTGGGACAGGTCATACAATGAGCAGTTCTTC.

V gene TRBV3-1 (or the pseudogene TRBV3-2) combines with J gene TRBJ2-3; tentative D call: TRBD2 (6 bases). Trimming cost V 2 bases and J 3 bases, with 9 bases left between them. Germline V CDR1 and CDR2: LGHDT, YNNKEL (reference sequence). The CDR3 length is 14 residues. This CDR3 is CASSQLASTDTQYF. CDR3 nucleotides: TGTGCCAGCAGCCAACTAGCGTCTACAGATACGCAGTATTTT.